The 22 T cell receptor beta chains listed next were all sequenced from one sample in a study of blood T cells in healthy people across ages. For the second PCR, which ran for 7 to 11 cycles, a sample-barcoded 5' primer and a J-beta primer mix were used. Each CDR3 protein is one row after TCRdb ran MiXCR on the 5' RACE reads. The sample contains 450,000 to 600,000 distinct CDR3 sequences, 27% of which appear only once. The same sample was also used in a study of T cells of mothers and their children.

The specimen was blood. These receptors were obtained from a boy aged 2 to 9 in good health.

The chain combines TRBV2 with TRBJ1-3; D remains ambiguous. The CDR3 runs to 12 residues. Germline values: CDR1 SNHLY, CDR2 FYNNEI. Deletions cut 7 bases from V and 4 bases from J, with 8 bases between. For the CDR3, the DNA is TGTGCCAGCATTCTTGGGGGAAACACCATATATTTT. It encodes CASILGGNTIYF.

This clonotype was seen only a few times. The rearrangement joins TRBV7-2 to TRBJ2-1, with TRBD2 matching 7 bases. The CDR3 spans 14 residues. Germline V CDR1 and CDR2: SGHTA, FQGNSA. Germline trimming cut 5 bases from V and 7 bases from J; bases unmatched to any gene: 8. The CDR3 loop is CASSPRLASNEQFF. The CDR3 bases are TGTGCCAGCAGCCCAAGACTAGCAAGTAATGAGCAGTTCTTC.

This clonotype showed up just a few times. This sequence joins TRBV5-1 and TRBJ2-1; 11 bases match TRBD2. The CDR3 length is 15 residues. V shed 3 bases, J shed 4 bases, and the junction held 3 bases outside the gene matches. Germline CDR1 is SGHRS and CDR2 is YFSETQ. This chain's CDR3 is CASSWTSGLYNEQFF. CDR3 bases: TGCGCCAGCAGCTGGACTAGCGGGCTATACAATGAGCAGTTCTTC.

The chain has TRBV5-1 and TRBJ1-6; a possible D gene is TRBD1 (6 bases). From germline, CDR1 is SGHRS and CDR2 YFSETQ. There are 19 residues in the CDR3. The V end lost 4 bases, the J end lost 0 bases, and 20 bases lay between the germline ends. As DNA, the CDR3 is TGCGCCAGCAGCGCCCACAGGGAGGGAAAAAGCTCCTATAATTCACCCCTCCACTTT. Amino acids: CASSAHREGKSSYNSPLHF.

The chain employs TRBV27 and TRBJ2-3; D tentatively reads TRBD1 or TRBD2 (5 bases each). The CDR3 is 14 amino acids. Trimming removed 2 bases at V and 7 bases at J, with 13 bases between. Germline CDR1 and CDR2: MNHEY and SMNVEV (reference sequence). CDR3 sequence: CASSLKMRGNTQYF. The CDR3 coding sequence is TGTGCCAGCAGTTTAAAGATGAGGGGCAATACGCAGTATTTT.

This clonotype was seen a few times. This chain joins TRBV5-1 and TRBJ2-1; the match to TRBD1 covers 8 bases. The J call may be mistaken, given a closer DNA end match to TRBJ2-5. Germline values: CDR1 SGHRS, CDR2 YFSETQ. This CDR3 is built from 17 residues. The CDR3 loop reads CASSPAGQVQLGETQYF. In nucleotides, the CDR3 is TGCGCCAGCAGCCCGGCGGGACAGGTACAACTGGGAGAGACCCAGTACTTC.

V gene TRBV5-1 combines with J gene TRBJ2-5; D unclear. V lost 0 bases and J lost 5, with 14 bases in between. Per germline, CDR1 SGHRS and CDR2 YFSETQ. The CDR3 totals 15 residues. Here the CDR3 reads CASSLAASARETQYF. DNA for the CDR3: TGCGCCAGCAGCTTGGCCGCCTCAGCCAGGGAGACCCAGTACTTC.

The J gene is TRBJ2-1, the V gene TRBV20-1; D remains ambiguous. The closer fit of TRBJ2-7 to the DNA end suggests the J call may be wrong. Germline CDR1 reads DFQATT; CDR2 reads SNEGSKA (reference sequence). The CDR3 has 14 amino acids. Written as DNA, the CDR3 is TGCAGTGCTATATCGGAACGAGTTTCCTACGAGCAGTACTTC. Translation gives CSAISERVSYEQYF.

A few counts support this clonotype. The chain's CDR3 is CASIFSKSGAGLMGYTF. The CDR3 DNA is TGTGCCAGCATCTTCTCTAAGTCCGGGGCCGGTCTTATGGGCTACACCTTC. The chain employs TRBV6-5 and TRBJ1-2, with D tentatively TRBD1 (5 bases). CDR1 is MNHEY, CDR2 SVGAGI, per germline. This CDR3 has 17 residues. V lost 7 bases and J lost 8, with 29 bases in between.

In DNA form, the CDR3 reads TGTGCCTGGAAGGCAGGGGGATTTGGAGCCGGGGAGCTGTTTTTT. Amino acid sequence: CAWKAGGFGAGELFF. This chain links TRBV30 with TRBJ2-2; 7 bases agree with TRBD1. Per germline, CDR1 GTSNPN and CDR2 SVGIG (reference sequence). V shed 4 bases and J 6 bases; nucleotides not matched to a gene: 11. There are 15 residues in the CDR3.

This clonotype showed up many times. The rearrangement links TRBV7-6 to TRBJ2-4; tentatively, D is TRBD2 (6 bases). V was pared by 3 bases and J by 0 bases, with 15 bases between. The germline V gene has CDR1 SGHVS and CDR2 FNYEAQ. CDR3 length equals 17 residues. CDR3 sequence: CASSFLSGDLAKNIQYF. DNA of the CDR3: TGTGCCAGCAGCTTTCTCTCGGGGGACTTAGCCAAAAACATTCAGTACTTC.

V usage is TRBV6-2 or TRBV6-3 and J usage is TRBJ2-7; a possible D gene is TRBD2 (6 bases). The germline V and J ends were trimmed by 7 bases and 0 bases, with 22 bases remaining between them. This CDR3 contains 17 residues. Germline CDR1 MNHEY, CDR2 SVGEGT. CDR3 loop: CASTFNPSGRSSYEQYF. Here the CDR3 DNA reads TGTGCCAGCACCTTTAACCCCTCGGGGAGGAGCTCCTACGAGCAGTACTTC.

Many counts were recorded for this clonotype. This sequence joins TRBV5-1 and TRBJ2-5; 7 bases line up with TRBD2. TRBJ2-1 explains the end of the DNA better; the J call may be wrong. The CDR3 runs 16 residues. The germline CDR1 and CDR2 sequences are SGHRS and YFSETQ. CDR3 in amino acids: CASSREAGTTGAEQFF. DNA of the CDR3: TGCGCCAGCAGCCGAGAAGCCGGGACTACCGGCGCTGAGCAGTTCTTC.

The rearrangement uses TRBV29-1 and TRBJ1-4; possible D gene TRBD1, 5 bases. The V and J ends lost 7 bases and 8 bases respectively, with 17 bases between them. CDR3 length equals 13 residues. Germline V CDR1 and CDR2: SQVTM, ANQGSEA. This chain's CDR3 is CSALPLEGEKLFF. In nucleotides, the CDR3 is TGCAGCGCCCTTCCGCTGGAGGGGGAAAAACTGTTTTTT.

There are a few counts of this clonotype. V is TRBV18 and J is TRBJ1-2; D not resolved. V was clipped by 4 bases and J by 5 bases, with 23 bases between them. The length of the CDR3 is 17 residues. The germline CDR1 and CDR2 sequences are KGHSH and LQKENI. CDR3 sequence reads: CASSQLPSGRRFYGYTF. DNA of the CDR3: TGTGCCAGCTCACAACTACCTTCTGGCAGGAGATTTTATGGCTACACCTTC.

In this sample, this clonotype turned up once. This rearrangement joins TRBV11-2 to TRBJ2-2; D gene uncertain. V lost 2 bases, J lost 6 bases, and 13 bases lay in between. Germline V gene lookup returns CDR1 SGHAT and CDR2 FQNNGV. The CDR3 sequence is 15 residues long. The CDR3 sequence: CASSLRRLGAGELFF. Here the CDR3 DNA reads TGTGCCAGCAGCTTACGAAGACTTGGGGCCGGGGAGCTGTTTTTT.

The chain uses TRBV5-1 and TRBJ1-2, with D unresolved. Trimming took off 0 bases at V and 3 bases at J, with 15 bases between the two ends. The CDR3 loop spans 16 amino acids. Germline loops: CDR1 SGHRS, CDR2 YFSETQ. In nucleotides, the CDR3 is TGCGCCAGCAGCTTGGCCGTCCCGGGGTATGACTATGGCTACACCTTC. Amino acid sequence: CASSLAVPGYDYGYTF.

There are a few counts of this clonotype. This rearrangement joins TRBV28 to TRBJ1-4; D might be TRBD1 (5 bases). The CDR3 consists of 16 residues. The germline V gene has CDR1 MDHEN and CDR2 SYDVKM. The germline V and J ends were trimmed by 3 bases and 7 bases, with 18 bases remaining between them. The CDR3 nucleotides are TGTGCCAGCAGTTTTCTTGACGGGGGGAGGGGTGAAAAACTGTTTTTT. Translating it yields CASSFLDGGRGEKLFF.

V and J are TRBV7-9 and TRBJ1-2, with TRBD1 matching 9 bases. The junction had 8 bases not matched to a gene; V was cut back by 5 bases and J by 7 bases. Germline-derived CDR1 and CDR2 are SEHNR and FQNEAQ (reference sequence). The length of the CDR3 is 14 residues. The CDR3 nucleotides read TGTGCCAGCAGCACTCAGGGACAGGGCGGTGGCTACACCTTC. This encodes CASSTQGQGGGYTF.

The table lists this clonotype with a few counts. This chain joins TRBV20-1 and TRBJ2-2; TRBD2 matches at 8 bases. Germline V gene data show CDR1 as DFQATT and CDR2 as SNEGSKA (reference sequence). The CDR3 has 13 residues. V was clipped by 6 bases and J by 6 bases; unmatched bases: 6. The CDR3 loop is CSASEAGAGELFF. As DNA, the CDR3 is TGCAGTGCCTCCGAAGCGGGGGCCGGGGAGCTGTTTTTT.

A note on this clonotype: Possible read error: a much larger clone is one base away. The gene calls are TRBV6-5 and TRBJ2-3, with D unclear. Germline CDR1 and CDR2: MNHEY and SVGAGI. The V gene lost 5 bases and the J gene lost 5 bases, with 5 bases spanning the gap. The CDR3 runs to 11 residues. In DNA form, the CDR3 reads TGTGCCAGCAGTCGCAAAGATACGCAGTATTTT. It specifies CASSRKDTQYF.

The CDR3 loop reads CASSDYNLETQYF. In DNA, the CDR3 is TGTGCCAGCAGTGACTATAATCTGGAGACCCAGTACTTC. The J gene is TRBJ2-5, the V gene TRBV6-5, with D possibly TRBD2 on 5 matching bases. Trimming removed 5 bases from V and 5 bases from J, with 12 bases in between. Germline CDR1 MNHEY, CDR2 SVGAGI. The CDR3 contains 13 residues.